The sequence of this TCR beta chain was determined in a study of blood T cells in healthy people across ages. Details on this clonotype: Its matching antigen is unknown.

Points from the study as a whole: Versus aged donors, long-lived donors had higher diversity and more naive CD4+ cells.

Primers used in a second PCR of about 6 to 12 cycles were a sample-barcoded 5' primer and a J-beta primer mix. A single record per CDR3 protein comes from TCRdb applying MiXCR to the 5' RACE reads. The data show about a million distinct CDR3 sequences, roughly 50% seen once. V gave up 3 bases and J gave up 1 base; unmatched junction bases: 5. This CDR3 is built from 16 residues. CDR1 and CDR2 from the germline V gene are SEHNR and FQNEAQ (reference sequence). The sequence was obtained from a man aged 25 to 40 in good health. The sequencing sample was made of blood. The genes are TRBV7-9 and TRBJ2-4; 8 nucleotides align to TRBD1. Here the CDR3 DNA reads TGTGCCAGCAGCTTTTCGACAGGGGCGGCCAAAAACATTCAGTACTTC. Translation: CASSFSTGAAKNIQYF. Supplemented by reference TRBV7-9 and TRBJ2-4, the full variable domain reads DTGVSQNPRHKITKRGQNVTFRCDPISEHNRLYWYRQTLGQGPEFLTYFQNEAQLEKSRLLSDRFSAERPKGSFSTLEIQRTEQGDSAMYLCASSFSTGAAKNIQYFGAGTRLSVL.